A single sample gave rise to the 27 T cell receptor beta chains below, sequenced in a study of blood T cell repertoires in COVID-19. Sequencing used immunoSEQ multiplex PCR; TCRdb keeps in-frame clones, though not all of them. The sample has some 250,000 clones; 80% to 90% are singletons. Input material: peripheral blood. Receptors were obtained from a woman of 80 years or more with COVID-19, enrolled during active disease.

This sequence joins TRBV7-2 and TRBJ2-3, with 7 bases aligning to TRBD2. Germline assignment: CDR1 SGHTA and CDR2 FQGNSA. CDR3 length: 14 amino acids. The trim removed 5 bases at V and 5 bases at J, leaving 7 bases unmatched. The CDR3 coding sequence is TGTGCCAGCAGCGACGGACTAGGCAGAGATACGCAGTATTTT. It is translated as CASSDGLGRDTQYF.

The genes are TRBV19 and TRBJ1-3; unclear D gene. V was trimmed by 5 bases and J by 0 bases, leaving 14 bases between them. CDR3 length: 16 amino acids. Per the germline V gene, CDR1 is LNHDA and CDR2 is SQIVND (reference sequence). In DNA, the CDR3 is TGTGCCAGTAGTGATCCTTACATCTCCTCTGGAAACACCATATATTTT. The encoded protein is CASSDPYISSGNTIYF.

The V and J genes are TRBV6-2 or TRBV6-3 and TRBJ2-7; D not resolved. Germline assignment: CDR1 MNHEY and CDR2 SVGEGT. With 3 bases removed from V and 6 bases from J, the gap between germline ends came to 12 bases. CDR3 length: 13 residues. The CDR3 spells CASSYPPPSEQYF. The CDR3 DNA sequence: TGTGCCAGCAGTTATCCTCCTCCGAGCGAGCAGTACTTC.

This clone has only a few counts. The chain recombines TRBV20-1 with TRBJ1-2; D is unresolved. Germline V gene sequence: CDR1 DFQATT, CDR2 SNEGSKA (reference sequence). There are 9 residues in the CDR3. The ends were cut back, 8 bases at V and 6 bases at J, with 7 bases in the middle. The CDR3 DNA is TGCAGTACGGAGCATGGCTACACCTTC. Encoded protein: CSTEHGYTF.

The chain carries TRBV7-9 and TRBJ1-1, with D possibly matching TRBD1 (5 bases). The V gene lost 2 bases and the J gene lost 6 bases, with 10 bases spanning the gap. Germline loops: CDR1 SEHNR, CDR2 FQNEAQ (reference sequence). The CDR3 covers 13 residues. The chain's CDR3 is CASSLSWGAEAFF. The CDR3, as DNA: TGTGCCAGCAGCTTAAGTTGGGGGGCTGAAGCTTTCTTT.

The V call is TRBV6-1, the J call TRBJ1-4; perhaps TRBD1 as D (5 bases). The ends were cut back, 2 bases at V and 7 bases at J, with 14 bases in the middle. From germline, CDR1 is MNHNS and CDR2 SASEGT. This CDR3 is built from 15 residues. Here the CDR3 reads CASSEQGGVTEKLFF. The DNA of the CDR3 is TGTGCCAGCAGTGAACAAGGAGGGGTGACTGAAAAACTGTTTTTT.

This clone was picked up a small number of times. The chain employs TRBV6-5 and TRBJ2-7; D may be TRBD2 (6 bases). CDR3 length: 15 residues. V gave up 7 bases and J gave up 0 bases, with 16 bases separating them. Germline V CDR1 and CDR2: MNHEY, SVGAGI. The CDR3 here is CASTPAGISSYEQYF. The CDR3 DNA reads TGTGCCAGCACCCCCGCGGGGATTAGCTCCTACGAGCAGTACTTC.

This chain uses TRBV7-2 with TRBJ2-7, with D possibly matching TRBD1 (5 bases). The V end lost 1 base, the J end lost 7 bases, and 8 bases lay between the germline ends. Germline lookup yields CDR1 SGHTA and CDR2 FQGNSA. This CDR3 region has 12 residues. CDR3 bases: TGTGCCAGCAGCTTAGGAACAGGAGAGCAGTACTTC. Its translation is CASSLGTGEQYF.

The rearrangement links TRBV5-4 to TRBJ1-6; D possibly corresponds to TRBD1 (5 bases). V was pared by 4 bases and J by 0 bases, with 14 bases between. This CDR3 is 17 amino acids long. Germline-derived CDR1 and CDR2 are SGHNT and YYREEE (reference sequence). CDR3 sequence: CASSPTAISSYNSPLHF. CDR3 DNA: TGTGCCAGCAGCCCGACAGCGATTAGCTCCTATAATTCACCCCTCCACTTT.

The gene calls are TRBV29-1 and TRBJ1-6; 8 bases align to TRBD1. CDR3 size: 13 residues. Germline V CDR1 and CDR2: SQVTM, ANQGSEA. V shed 6 bases, J shed 8 bases, and the junction held 6 bases outside the gene matches. CDR3 sequence (DNA): TGCAGCGTGGGGGACAGGCTCGATTCACCCCTCCACTTT. It yields the protein CSVGDRLDSPLHF.

This sequence joins TRBV15 and TRBJ1-2; TRBD1 aligns across 8 bases. Germline trimming cut 0 bases from V and 2 bases from J; bases unmatched to any gene: 2. Germline V gene lookup returns CDR1 LNHNV and CDR2 YYDKDF (reference sequence). The CDR3 consists of 15 residues. This CDR3 is CATSRERTGNYGYTF. CDR3 nucleotide sequence: TGTGCCACCAGCAGAGAACGGACAGGGAACTATGGCTACACCTTC. Filled out from reference TRBV15 and TRBJ1-2, the complete variable domain reads DAMVIQNPRYQVTQFGKPVTLSCSQTLNHNVMYWYQQKSSQAPKLLFHYYDKDFNNEADTPDNFQSRRPNTSFCFLDIRSPGLGDTAMYLCATSRERTGNYGYTFGSGTRLTVV.

The chain combines TRBV7-3 with TRBJ2-3; tentative D call: TRBD2 (6 bases). V lost 2 bases and J 6 bases, leaving 15 bases between the germline ends. From germline, CDR1 is SGHTA and CDR2 FQGTGA. The CDR3 has 15 amino acids. CDR3: CASSLGGLISDTQYF. The CDR3 bases are TGTGCCAGCAGCTTAGGGGGGTTGATTAGCGATACGCAGTATTTT. Together with reference TRBV7-3 and TRBJ2-3, the CDR3 gives the full variable domain: GAGVSQTPSNKVTEKGKYVELRCDPISGHTALYWYRQSLGQGPEFLIYFQGTGAADDSGLPNDRFFAVRPEGSVSTLKIQRTERGDSAVYLCASSLGGLISDTQYFGPGTRLTVL.

The chain couples TRBV30 to TRBJ2-7; D unresolved. The CDR3 spans 13 residues. The V end lost 4 bases, the J end lost 2 bases, and 12 bases lay between the germline ends. Germline V gene data show CDR1 as GTSNPN and CDR2 as SVGIG (reference sequence). The CDR3 sequence is CAWTPGAPYEQYF. In DNA, the CDR3 is TGTGCCTGGACCCCCGGAGCCCCCTACGAGCAGTACTTC.

This clone was seen only once. J is TRBJ1-4 and V is TRBV5-4; 9 nucleotides line up with TRBD1. The CDR3 spans 15 residues. Germline V lookup: CDR1 SGHNT, CDR2 YYREEE (reference sequence). V trimming: 4 bases; J trimming: 4 bases; junction bases outside the gene matches: 5. In DNA, the CDR3 is TGTGCCAGCAGCCGGGGACAGGGCCTTAATGAAAAACTGTTTTTT. It translates to CASSRGQGLNEKLFF.

This sequence joins TRBV5-4 and TRBJ1-1; weak D call: TRBD1 (5 bases). Deletions cut 0 bases from V and 1 base from J, with 7 bases between. Germline-derived CDR1 and CDR2 are SGHNT and YYREEE (reference sequence). The CDR3 extends over 14 amino acids. This chain's CDR3 is CASSLGQTNTEAFF. The CDR3 coding sequence is TGTGCCAGCAGCTTGGGACAGACGAACACTGAAGCTTTCTTT.

Remarks on this clone: The same CDR3 arises from other DNA sequences in this sample as well. The V call is TRBV7-2, the J call TRBJ2-5; D ambiguous. V was trimmed by 5 bases and J by 5 bases, leaving 12 bases between them. The CDR3 sequence is 13 residues long. The germline gives CDR1 SGHTA, CDR2 FQGNSA. The CDR3 DNA follows: TGTGCCAGCAGCCTCGAGAGAGGTGAGACCCAGTACTTC. Amino acids: CASSLERGETQYF.

This sequence joins TRBV6-1 and TRBJ2-4; D may be TRBD2 (6 bases). The CDR3 is 15 residues long. Looked up from germline, CDR1 is MNHNS and CDR2 is SASEGT. V was pared by 3 bases and J by 11 bases, with 20 bases between. CDR3 sequence: CASSDTSPYVPLQYF. Here the CDR3 DNA reads TGTGCCAGCAGTGATACTAGCCCCTATGTTCCCCTTCAGTACTTC.

This clone has just one count. The rearrangement uses TRBV30 and TRBJ1-6; D gene unclear. The CDR3 runs 14 residues. Germline V lookup: CDR1 GTSNPN, CDR2 SVGIG (reference sequence). The V end lost 2 bases, the J end lost 7 bases, and 12 bases lay between the germline ends. The DNA for the CDR3 is TGTGCCTGGAGTACCGGGATTATCAATTCACCCCTCCACTTT. Protein product: CAWSTGIINSPLHF.

V usage is TRBV7-3 and J usage is TRBJ1-1; D gene uncertain. V dropped 2 bases and J dropped 4 bases, with 8 bases sitting between them. The CDR3 is made up of 13 amino acids. Germline CDR1 is SGHTA and CDR2 is FQGTGA. This CDR3 reads CASSLGTSTEAFF. In DNA form, the CDR3 reads TGTGCCAGCAGCTTAGGCACAAGCACTGAAGCTTTCTTT.

The CDR3: CASSEVPRTSGANEQFF. The CDR3 region has the DNA TGTGCCAGCAGTGAAGTCCCGAGGACTAGCGGGGCAAATGAGCAGTTCTTC. The rearrangement uses TRBV6-1 and TRBJ2-1; 12 bases line up with TRBD2. Germline V gene lookup returns CDR1 MNHNS and CDR2 SASEGT. The CDR3 contains 17 residues. Germline trimming cut 1 base from V and 7 bases from J; bases unmatched to any gene: 8.

The chain carries TRBV2 and TRBJ2-4, with TRBD2 identical over 8 bases. The CDR3 runs 16 residues. V lost 4 bases to trimming and J lost 3 bases; unmatched junction nucleotides: 8. Per the germline V gene, CDR1 is SNHLY and CDR2 is FYNNEI. The DNA for the CDR3 is TGTGCCAGCAGTGTACTAGCGGACCCGTACAAAAACATTCAGTACTTC. Translated: CASSVLADPYKNIQYF.

The V call is TRBV7-3, the J call TRBJ2-3; 7 bases fit TRBD2. The J segment lost 8 bases and the V segment lost 5 bases, leaving 13 bases of the junction unmatched. CDR1 is SGHTA, CDR2 FQGTGA, per germline. This CDR3 is 15 amino acids long. This CDR3 reads CASSQGAGAMGTQYF. CDR3 in DNA: TGTGCCAGCAGCCAAGGGGCGGGAGCCATGGGTACGCAGTATTTT. The full variable domain, with the rest looked up from reference TRBV7-3 and TRBJ2-3, is GAGVSQTPSNKVTEKGKYVELRCDPISGHTALYWYRQSLGQGPEFLIYFQGTGAADDSGLPNDRFFAVRPEGSVSTLKIQRTERGDSAVYLCASSQGAGAMGTQYFGPGTRLTVL.

This rearrangement joins TRBV18 to TRBJ2-1; 9 bases map to TRBD2. Germline V gene lookup returns CDR1 KGHSH and CDR2 LQKENI. With V trimmed by 1 base and J by 3 bases, 1 base remained unmatched. This CDR3 region has 15 residues. This CDR3 reads CASSPLAGVYNEQFF. CDR3 DNA sequence: TGTGCCAGCTCACCACTAGCGGGAGTCTACAATGAGCAGTTCTTC.

This clone has a count of ten or more. The rearrangement joins TRBV10-3 to TRBJ2-7; 12 positions match TRBD2. The CDR3 contains 15 residues. V shed 10 bases and J 4 bases; nucleotides not matched to a gene: 11. Per the germline V gene, CDR1 is ENHRY and CDR2 is SYGVKD. The CDR3 region is CATGTSGSLRYEQYF. The DNA for the CDR3 is TGTGCCACCGGGACTAGCGGGTCCCTCAGGTACGAGCAGTACTTC.

The chain joins TRBV9 to TRBJ2-7; D possibly corresponds to TRBD1 (5 bases). Germline lookup yields CDR1 SGDLS and CDR2 YYNGEE. CDR3 size: 15 residues. V lost 3 bases, J lost 0 bases, and 13 bases lay in between. DNA for the CDR3: TGTGCCAGCAGCGCCCGCTTAGACAGCTCCTACGAGCAGTACTTC. It codes for CASSARLDSSYEQYF. Supplemented by reference TRBV9 and TRBJ2-7, the full variable domain reads DSGVTQTPKHLITATGQRVTLRCSPRSGDLSVYWYQQSLDQGLQFLIQYYNGEERAKGNILERFSAQQFPDLHSELNLSSLELGDSALYFCASSARLDSSYEQYFGPGTRLTVT.

The chain joins TRBV5-1 to TRBJ2-3; 9 positions agree with TRBD1. Germline CDR1 is SGHRS and CDR2 is YFSETQ. J was trimmed by 0 bases and V by 4 bases; bases with no gene match: 24. This CDR3 comprises 22 residues. The CDR3 loop reads CASSPSAFNRDRVRPSTDTQYF. As DNA, the CDR3 is TGCGCCAGCAGCCCTTCAGCCTTCAACCGGGACAGGGTACGTCCTAGCACAGATACGCAGTATTTT.

This rearrangement joins TRBV11-3 to TRBJ2-1; D possibly corresponds to TRBD2 (5 bases). CDR1 is SGHNT and CDR2 is YENEEA in the germline V gene. The V gene lost 5 bases and the J gene lost 12 bases, with 11 bases spanning the gap. The CDR3 spans 11 residues. The chain's CDR3 is CASSSEGGQFF. The CDR3 DNA reads TGTGCCAGCAGCAGTGAGGGTGGGCAGTTCTTC.